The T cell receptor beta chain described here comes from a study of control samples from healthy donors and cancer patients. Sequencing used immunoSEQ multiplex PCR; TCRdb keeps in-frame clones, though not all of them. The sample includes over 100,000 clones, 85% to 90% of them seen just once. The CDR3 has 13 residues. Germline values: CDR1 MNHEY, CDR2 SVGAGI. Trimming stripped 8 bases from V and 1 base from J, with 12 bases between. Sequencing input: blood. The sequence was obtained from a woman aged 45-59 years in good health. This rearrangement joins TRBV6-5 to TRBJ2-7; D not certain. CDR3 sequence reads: CASGWTDSYEQYF. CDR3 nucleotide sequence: TGTGCCAGCGGCTGGACGGATTCCTACGAGCAGTACTTC.